This T cell receptor beta chain was found in a study of PD-1 blockade in mismatch repair-deficient tumors. About the research overall: All were previously treated, progressing patients with about twelve mismatch repair-deficient cancer types. Broader study findings: Rapid post-treatment expansion, then contraction, generally preceding radiologic response, marked tumor-resident clones.

Using immunoSEQ multiplex PCR, the repertoire was profiled, and TCRdb retains in-frame clones only, with some absent. Among about 34,000 clones, approximately 84% were seen once, and the ten largest hold roughly 3.5%. Only one count was recorded for this clone. The antigen is undetermined. All patients were mismatch repair deficient, assessed by either PCR or immunohistochemistry. The TCR-sequenced patients were a few responders to pembrolizumab. The TCR sequence derives from an adult with mismatch repair-deficient cancer. The sequences come from PBMCs, collected 6 weeks after starting pembrolizumab.

In DNA, the CDR3 is TGTGCCAGCAGCCGGCCCGGGACAGGGGGGATGAACACTGAAGCTTTCTTT. It yields the protein CASSRPGTGGMNTEAFF. This sequence joins TRBV7-2 and TRBJ1-1, with 11 nucleotides matching TRBD1. The CDR3 sequence is 17 residues long. Germline assignment: CDR1 SGHTA and CDR2 FQGNSA. The ends lost 5 bases at V and 0 bases at J; junction bases unmatched: 8.